The present TCR beta chain was sequenced within a study of cytomegalovirus exposure and HLA in healthy donors. Overall study results and limits: The listing of 150 or so TCR beta chains classed them as cytomegalovirus-associated. Accurate prediction of HLA-A and HLA-B alleles (for most subjects) was reportedly achieved from TCR beta sequences.

PCR amplification relied on 60 Vbeta primers (plus 13 Jbeta primers). Repertoires were generated with immunoSEQ multiplex PCR, while TCRdb's copy carries only in-frame clones and drops some. The sample consists of about 220,000 clones, around 76% of them appearing once. Each of the donors was a healthy bone marrow donor. In the case of this clone: What it recognizes is unknown.

The V segment lost 2 bases and the J segment 6 bases; nucleotides outside the gene matches: 7. The length of the CDR3 is 15 residues. CDR1 SGHKS and CDR2 YYEKEE come from the germline V gene (reference sequence). Sequenced input: PBMCs. V and J are TRBV5-5 and TRBJ2-1; TRBD1 matches 8 bases. This sequence was found in a young man in good health and CMV-seronegative. The CDR3, as DNA: TGTGCCAGCAGCTTAAACCTTCAGGGGGCCAATGAGCAGTTCTTC. It specifies CASSLNLQGANEQFF.